The rows below give T cell receptor beta chains drawn from one sample of a study of human T cells and chemical hapten exposure. MiXCR, applied by TCRdb to the RACE reads, yields one record per CDR3 protein. The sample lists fewer than 100,000 distinct CDR3 sequences, around 10% seen once, with about 1.6% in the top ten. Sequenced here: whole blood, sampled in connection with sensitization to the hapten diphenylcyclopropenone (DPC). These receptors came from a man aged 18 to 29 with alopecia areata. Some clones in this sample may be carry-over from other donors' samples. CDR3s include the opening cysteine and the closing phenylalanine or tryptophan. The D gene is left open where the match is weak. A clone size is listed for some rows: how often the clone was seen (once, few, many), or a class if it is expanded.

V gene	J gene	clone size	D gene	CDR3 DNA	CDR3 protein
TRBV28	TRBJ2-5	many	NA	TGTGCCAGCAGTCCCCTTGACGGGGGAGGTGGGGAGACCCAGTACTTC	CASSPLDGGGGETQYF
TRBV11-2	TRBJ2-6	many	TRBD1	TGTGCCAGCACGGACAGGTCGACGCGGGGGGCCAACGTCCTGACTTTC	CASTDRSTRGANVLTF
TRBV7-9	TRBJ2-1	few	NA	TGTGCCAGCAGACCGGGGGCCGGCTACAATGAGCAGTTCTTC	CASRPGAGYNEQFF
TRBV20-1	TRBJ2-3	few	NA	TGCAGTGCTACCCCGGGACCTAACACAGATACGCAGTATTTT	CSATPGPNTDTQYF
TRBV6-2/TRBV6-3	TRBJ2-5	many	NA	TGTGCCAGCAGACGACACGAGGGGCCCAAAGAGACCCAGTACTTC	CASRRHEGPKETQYF
TRBV4-3	TRBJ2-7	NA	NA	TGCGCCAGCAGCCAAGGAGCCAGGGGTCTCGAGCAGTACTTC	CASSQGARGLEQYF
TRBV7-3	TRBJ2-1	few	NA	TGTGCCAGCAGCTTAAGGGCGGCCTACAATGAGCAGTTCTTC	CASSLRAAYNEQFF
TRBV18	TRBJ1-4	few	NA	TGTGCCAGCTCAACGGATAAGGGGGCTAATGAAAAACTGTTTTTT	CASSTDKGANEKLFF
TRBV6-4	TRBJ1-1	few	NA	TGTGCCAGCAGAACTGACCCAGGGAACACTGAAGCTTTCTTT	CASRTDPGNTEAFF
TRBV11-2	TRBJ1-2	few	NA	TGTGCCACAACAGGAGGGTATGGCTACACCTTC	CATTGGYGYTF
TRBV28	TRBJ2-1	many	NA	TGTGCCAGCAGTTTGGGATGGGGGCCACGGAATGAGCAGTTCTTC	CASSLGWGPRNEQFF
TRBV3-1	TRBJ1-1	many	NA	TGTGCCAGCAGCCAAGCTAGGGTCTCTGAAGCTTTCTTT	CASSQARVSEAFF
TRBV5-1	TRBJ2-1	few	TRBD2	TGCGCCAGCAGCACTCCGGGACTAGCGGCTTTGAATGAGCAGTTCTTC	CASSTPGLAALNEQFF